This is a list of T cell receptor beta chains from one sample in a study of CD8 T cells in Susac syndrome. TCRdb ran MiXCR on the immunoSEQ multiplex PCR reads and lists one entry per CDR3 protein. Of 65,000 to 90,000 distinct CDR3 sequences listed, about 94% are singletons. The specimen was CD8+ T cells from PBMCs. The receptor set was obtained from a human donor with multiple sclerosis. Both conserved end residues are part of each CDR3. The order of the fields is D gene, CDR3 length, V gene, clone size, J gene, CDR3 DNA, CDR3 protein. D genes are given only for firm matches. Size tells how often a clone was seen (once, few, many) or the class of an expanded clone, and some rows leave it out.

D gene: TRBD1; CDR3 length: 15; V gene: TRBV6-6; clone size: NA; J gene: TRBJ1-1; CDR3 DNA: TGTGCCAGCATCCTCTTTACAGGGGAGAGCACTGAAGCTTTCTTT; CDR3 protein: CASILFTGESTEAFF
D gene: NA; CDR3 length: 11; V gene: TRBV25-1; clone size: NA; J gene: TRBJ2-1; CDR3 DNA: TGTGCCAGCCGAGCTATCAAGGAGCAGTTCTTC; CDR3 protein: CASRAIKEQFF
D gene: NA; CDR3 length: 14; V gene: TRBV12-3/TRBV12-4; clone size: NA; J gene: TRBJ2-5; CDR3 DNA: TGTGCCAGCAGTTTACGGGGGCGGCAAGAGACCCAGTACTTC; CDR3 protein: CASSLRGRQETQYF
D gene: TRBD1; CDR3 length: 14; V gene: TRBV11-2; clone size: NA; J gene: TRBJ1-1; CDR3 DNA: TGTGCCAGCAGCCCAGGGACAGGGAACACTGAAGCTTTCTTT; CDR3 protein: CASSPGTGNTEAFF
D gene: TRBD1; CDR3 length: 15; V gene: TRBV30; clone size: NA; J gene: TRBJ2-7; CDR3 DNA: TGTGCCTGGAGTGTACAATTAGGACAGGGGAGAGAGCAGTACTTC; CDR3 protein: CAWSVQLGQGREQYF
D gene: NA; CDR3 length: 13; V gene: TRBV12-3/TRBV12-4; clone size: once; J gene: TRBJ1-2; CDR3 DNA: TGTGCCAGCAGTTTAGACCAGATCTATGGCTACACCTTC; CDR3 protein: CASSLDQIYGYTF
D gene: TRBD2; CDR3 length: 16; V gene: TRBV19; clone size: NA; J gene: TRBJ2-7; CDR3 DNA: TGTGCCAGTAGTACTCCGACTAGCGGGAGGAGGTACGAGCAGTACTTC; CDR3 protein: CASSTPTSGRRYEQYF
D gene: NA; CDR3 length: 14; V gene: TRBV9; clone size: few; J gene: TRBJ2-2; CDR3 DNA: TGTGCCAGCAGCGTAGGGGGTCTTACCGGGGAGCTGTTTTTT; CDR3 protein: CASSVGGLTGELFF
D gene: NA; CDR3 length: 14; V gene: TRBV5-7; clone size: NA; J gene: TRBJ1-1; CDR3 DNA: TGTGCCAGCAGTTTCCCCCCGGCGAACACTGAAGCTTTCTTT; CDR3 protein: CASSFPPANTEAFF
D gene: NA; CDR3 length: 12; V gene: TRBV19; clone size: NA; J gene: TRBJ1-1; CDR3 DNA: TGTGCCAGCGAGGCGTGGGGATCTGAAGCTTTCTTT; CDR3 protein: CASEAWGSEAFF
D gene: NA; CDR3 length: 14; V gene: TRBV18; clone size: NA; J gene: TRBJ2-1; CDR3 DNA: TGTGCCAGCTCACCATGGAGCTCCTACAATGAGCAGTTCTTC; CDR3 protein: CASSPWSSYNEQFF
D gene: TRBD2; CDR3 length: 14; V gene: TRBV19; clone size: NA; J gene: TRBJ2-7; CDR3 DNA: TGTGCCAGTAGTTCAACTAGCGGGAATTACGAGCAGTACTTC; CDR3 protein: CASSSTSGNYEQYF
D gene: TRBD1; CDR3 length: 17; V gene: TRBV28; clone size: NA; J gene: TRBJ1-5; CDR3 DNA: TGTGCCAGCAGTTCCCTGGACAGGGGTCCGAGCAATCAGCCCCAGCATTTT; CDR3 protein: CASSSLDRGPSNQPQHF
D gene: TRBD2; CDR3 length: 12; V gene: TRBV30; clone size: NA; J gene: TRBJ2-7; CDR3 DNA: TGTGCCTGGAACGGGGAGGGTTACGAGCAGTACTTC; CDR3 protein: CAWNGEGYEQYF
D gene: TRBD2; CDR3 length: 14; V gene: TRBV6-2/TRBV6-3; clone size: NA; J gene: TRBJ2-7; CDR3 DNA: TGTGCCACCCTCCTAGCGGGGGCCTACTACGAGCAGTACTTC; CDR3 protein: CATLLAGAYYEQYF
D gene: TRBD1; CDR3 length: 16; V gene: TRBV29-1; clone size: once; J gene: TRBJ2-2; CDR3 DNA: TGCAGCGTTGAACTCCGGGACAGGGGGCATACCGGGGAGCTGTTTTTT; CDR3 protein: CSVELRDRGHTGELFF
D gene: TRBD1; CDR3 length: 13; V gene: TRBV27; clone size: NA; J gene: TRBJ1-2; CDR3 DNA: TGTGCCAGCAGTGCGACAGGGGTTATTGGCTACACCTTC; CDR3 protein: CASSATGVIGYTF
D gene: NA; CDR3 length: 13; V gene: TRBV7-9; clone size: NA; J gene: TRBJ2-2; CDR3 DNA: TGTGCCAGCGGCCACAGGGCGGCCGGGGAGCTGTTTTTT; CDR3 protein: CASGHRAAGELFF
D gene: TRBD2; CDR3 length: 20; V gene: TRBV2; clone size: NA; J gene: TRBJ2-5; CDR3 DNA: TGTGCCAGCAGTGAAGGGCTTGGGACTAGCGGGAGCTCCCTTGGAGAGACCCAGTACTTC; CDR3 protein: CASSEGLGTSGSSLGETQYF
D gene: NA; CDR3 length: 14; V gene: TRBV20-1; clone size: NA; J gene: TRBJ2-3; CDR3 DNA: TGCAGTGCTCCCGGCGGCTGGAGCACAGATACGCAGTATTTT; CDR3 protein: CSAPGGWSTDTQYF
D gene: TRBD2; CDR3 length: 17; V gene: TRBV4-1; clone size: NA; J gene: TRBJ2-7; CDR3 DNA: TGCGCCAGCAGCCAAGAGGGGAGACTAGCGGGAGCTCAGGAGCAGTACTTC; CDR3 protein: CASSQEGRLAGAQEQYF
D gene: NA; CDR3 length: 17; V gene: TRBV6-2/TRBV6-3; clone size: NA; J gene: TRBJ2-5; CDR3 DNA: TGTGCCAGCAGTCTAGGGGACCCGGGACTTCGAAAAGAGACCCAGTACTTC; CDR3 protein: CASSLGDPGLRKETQYF
D gene: NA; CDR3 length: 15; V gene: TRBV5-6; clone size: NA; J gene: TRBJ2-4; CDR3 DNA: TGTGCCAGCAGGAACAGGGGACGCCTTCGGGGGATTCAGTACTTC; CDR3 protein: CASRNRGRLRGIQYF
D gene: NA; CDR3 length: 11; V gene: TRBV6-5; clone size: few; J gene: TRBJ2-7; CDR3 DNA: TGTGCCAGCAGTTTCTCCTACGAGCAGTACTTC; CDR3 protein: CASSFSYEQYF
D gene: NA; CDR3 length: 13; V gene: TRBV7-9; clone size: NA; J gene: TRBJ2-4; CDR3 DNA: TGTGCCAGCTGCCCCCCTACAGAGAACATTCAGTACTTC; CDR3 protein: CASCPPTENIQYF
D gene: TRBD1; CDR3 length: 15; V gene: TRBV9; clone size: NA; J gene: TRBJ2-7; CDR3 DNA: TGTGCCAGCAGCGTAGGTTCCGGGACAGCCTACGAGCAGTACTTC; CDR3 protein: CASSVGSGTAYEQYF
D gene: NA; CDR3 length: 15; V gene: TRBV29-1; clone size: once; J gene: TRBJ2-5; CDR3 DNA: TGCAGCGTTGAAGATCTTCAGGTTTTACAAGAGACCCAGTACTTC; CDR3 protein: CSVEDLQVLQETQYF
D gene: NA; CDR3 length: 17; V gene: TRBV4-3; clone size: NA; J gene: TRBJ2-6; CDR3 DNA: TGCGCCAGCAGCCAAGGGCCCAGGGGAACTGGGGCCAACGTCCTGACTTTC; CDR3 protein: CASSQGPRGTGANVLTF
D gene: NA; CDR3 length: 11; V gene: TRBV2; clone size: once; J gene: TRBJ1-1; CDR3 DNA: TGTGCCAGCGGGGGGGAAACTGAAGCTTTCTTT; CDR3 protein: CASGGETEAFF
D gene: NA; CDR3 length: 12; V gene: TRBV30; clone size: once; J gene: TRBJ2-2; CDR3 DNA: TGTGCCTGGAGTCAGGGGACCGGGGAGCTGTTTTTT; CDR3 protein: CAWSQGTGELFF
D gene: NA; CDR3 length: 13; V gene: TRBV29-1; clone size: NA; J gene: TRBJ2-7; CDR3 DNA: TGCAGCGTTCACCCCCCCGGGGGCTACGAGCAGTACTTC; CDR3 protein: CSVHPPGGYEQYF
D gene: TRBD1; CDR3 length: 15; V gene: TRBV6-5; clone size: NA; J gene: TRBJ2-5; CDR3 DNA: TGTGCCAGCAGTTACTGGGGACAGGGGGAAGAGACCCAGTACTTC; CDR3 protein: CASSYWGQGEETQYF
D gene: NA; CDR3 length: 14; V gene: TRBV7-9; clone size: NA; J gene: TRBJ2-1; CDR3 DNA: TGTGCCAGCAGCTTGCCGTCGCCGGCGAATGAGCAGTTCTTC; CDR3 protein: CASSLPSPANEQFF
D gene: NA; CDR3 length: 14; V gene: TRBV20-1; clone size: NA; J gene: TRBJ2-3; CDR3 DNA: TGCAGTGCTGGGGGGGCACCAACGGCGGGTACGCAGTATTTT; CDR3 protein: CSAGGAPTAGTQYF
D gene: NA; CDR3 length: 10; V gene: TRBV29-1; clone size: once; J gene: TRBJ1-1; CDR3 DNA: TGCAGCGTTGACGCGACCGAAGCTTTCTTT; CDR3 protein: CSVDATEAFF
D gene: TRBD2; CDR3 length: 18; V gene: TRBV12-3/TRBV12-4; clone size: NA; J gene: TRBJ2-2; CDR3 DNA: TGTGCCAGCATTGGAGGGGGTAGCGGGAGAGAGGACACCGGGGAGCTGTTTTTT; CDR3 protein: CASIGGGSGREDTGELFF
D gene: NA; CDR3 length: 16; V gene: TRBV4-1; clone size: NA; J gene: TRBJ2-5; CDR3 DNA: TGCGCCAGCAGCCAAGTTATGGGGGGCCGGCAAGAGACCCAGTACTTC; CDR3 protein: CASSQVMGGRQETQYF
D gene: NA; CDR3 length: 13; V gene: TRBV9; clone size: NA; J gene: TRBJ1-1; CDR3 DNA: TGTGCCAGCAGCGCCCTAGGGGACACTGAAGCTTTCTTT; CDR3 protein: CASSALGDTEAFF
D gene: TRBD2; CDR3 length: 14; V gene: TRBV10-3; clone size: NA; J gene: TRBJ2-7; CDR3 DNA: TGTGCCACCAAGAACAGCGGGACTACCTACGAGCAGTACTTC; CDR3 protein: CATKNSGTTYEQYF
D gene: TRBD2; CDR3 length: 14; V gene: TRBV7-2; clone size: NA; J gene: TRBJ2-3; CDR3 DNA: TGTGCCAGCAGCTTACCGGGACTAGCAGATACGCAGTATTTT; CDR3 protein: CASSLPGLADTQYF
D gene: TRBD2; CDR3 length: 17; V gene: TRBV5-6; clone size: NA; J gene: TRBJ2-1; CDR3 DNA: TGTGCCAGCATCCGAGATGGAGCGGGAGGGTCCTACAATGAGCAGTTCTTC; CDR3 protein: CASIRDGAGGSYNEQFF
D gene: TRBD1; CDR3 length: 14; V gene: TRBV5-1; clone size: NA; J gene: TRBJ2-5; CDR3 DNA: TGCGCCAGCAGCTTGGGACAGGGGGCTGAGACCCAGTACTTC; CDR3 protein: CASSLGQGAETQYF
D gene: NA; CDR3 length: 13; V gene: TRBV6-1; clone size: NA; J gene: TRBJ1-1; CDR3 DNA: TGTGCCAGCAGTGAGGGGGGTCGGCCTGAAGCTTTCTTT; CDR3 protein: CASSEGGRPEAFF
D gene: NA; CDR3 length: 15; V gene: TRBV15; clone size: NA; J gene: TRBJ1-5; CDR3 DNA: TGTGCCACCCTGGACAGAAAGGCTAGCAATCAGCCCCAGCATTTT; CDR3 protein: CATLDRKASNQPQHF
D gene: TRBD2; CDR3 length: 17; V gene: TRBV30; clone size: NA; J gene: TRBJ2-1; CDR3 DNA: TGTGCCTGGAGTGGATCGACTAGCGGGGCCTCCTACAATGAGCAGTTCTTC; CDR3 protein: CAWSGSTSGASYNEQFF
D gene: TRBD2; CDR3 length: 15; V gene: TRBV18; clone size: NA; J gene: TRBJ2-7; CDR3 DNA: TGTGCCAGCTCACCCGACCCCGGGGGGAACTACGAGCAGTACTTC; CDR3 protein: CASSPDPGGNYEQYF
D gene: NA; CDR3 length: 13; V gene: TRBV7-7; clone size: NA; J gene: TRBJ2-7; CDR3 DNA: TGTGCTAGCAGTCCCTCGTCGGTCGGGGAGCAGTACTTC; CDR3 protein: CASSPSSVGEQYF
D gene: NA; CDR3 length: 16; V gene: TRBV27; clone size: NA; J gene: TRBJ1-5; CDR3 DNA: TGTGCCAGCAGTTTAGGCGGCAGAACGGGCAATCAGCCCCAGCATTTT; CDR3 protein: CASSLGGRTGNQPQHF
D gene: TRBD2; CDR3 length: 16; V gene: TRBV4-2; clone size: NA; J gene: TRBJ2-2; CDR3 DNA: TGTGCCAGCAGCCAAGAGGTCGGGGGGGTCGCCGGGGAGCTGTTTTTT; CDR3 protein: CASSQEVGGVAGELFF
D gene: NA; CDR3 length: 11; V gene: TRBV5-1; clone size: once; J gene: TRBJ2-1; CDR3 DNA: TGCGCCAGCAGCGAGGCCCGTGAGCAGTTCTTC; CDR3 protein: CASSEAREQFF
D gene: TRBD2; CDR3 length: 14; V gene: TRBV20-1; clone size: NA; J gene: TRBJ2-3; CDR3 DNA: TGCAGTGCTCCGGGACTAGCGGGTACAGATACGCAGTATTTT; CDR3 protein: CSAPGLAGTDTQYF
D gene: NA; CDR3 length: 11; V gene: TRBV9; clone size: NA; J gene: TRBJ2-1; CDR3 DNA: TGTGCCAGCAGCGTTAGCAGTGAGCAGTTCTTC; CDR3 protein: CASSVSSEQFF
D gene: NA; CDR3 length: 11; V gene: TRBV7-2; clone size: NA; J gene: TRBJ2-7; CDR3 DNA: TGTGCCAGCAGCTTAACATACGAGCAGTACTTC; CDR3 protein: CASSLTYEQYF
D gene: TRBD1; CDR3 length: 16; V gene: TRBV5-1; clone size: NA; J gene: TRBJ2-7; CDR3 DNA: TGCGCCAGCAGCTTGGCCCCTCGGACAGGAGACTACGAGCAGTACTTC; CDR3 protein: CASSLAPRTGDYEQYF
D gene: NA; CDR3 length: 12; V gene: TRBV6-1; clone size: NA; J gene: TRBJ2-5; CDR3 DNA: TGTGCCAGCAGTGACAGGGAAGAGACCCAGTACTTC; CDR3 protein: CASSDREETQYF
D gene: TRBD2; CDR3 length: 15; V gene: TRBV19; clone size: NA; J gene: TRBJ2-1; CDR3 DNA: TGTGCCAGTAGTCCATCGACTAGCGGGAACAATGAGCAGTTCTTC; CDR3 protein: CASSPSTSGNNEQFF
D gene: NA; CDR3 length: 13; V gene: TRBV10-2; clone size: NA; J gene: TRBJ2-7; CDR3 DNA: TGCGCCAGTTGTGACGGGCCCTCCTACGAGCAGTACTTC; CDR3 protein: CASCDGPSYEQYF
D gene: NA; CDR3 length: 16; V gene: TRBV4-2; clone size: NA; J gene: TRBJ2-7; CDR3 DNA: TGTGCCAGCAGCCAAGTCGAGGCTGTCCCCTCCTACGAGCAGTACTTC; CDR3 protein: CASSQVEAVPSYEQYF